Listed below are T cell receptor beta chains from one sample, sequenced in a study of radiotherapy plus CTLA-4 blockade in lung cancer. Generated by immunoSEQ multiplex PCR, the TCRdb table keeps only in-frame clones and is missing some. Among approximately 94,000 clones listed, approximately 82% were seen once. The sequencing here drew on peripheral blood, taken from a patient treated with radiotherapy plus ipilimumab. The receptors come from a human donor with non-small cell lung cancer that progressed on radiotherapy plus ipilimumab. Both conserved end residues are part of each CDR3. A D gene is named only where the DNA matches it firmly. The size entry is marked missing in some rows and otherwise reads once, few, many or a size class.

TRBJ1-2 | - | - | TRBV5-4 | CASSLRNHYGYTF | TGTGCCAGCAGTCTCAGAAACCACTATGGCTACACCTTC
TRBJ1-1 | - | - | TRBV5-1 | CASSLDSGVEAFF | TGCGCCAGCAGCTTGGATAGCGGGGTTGAAGCTTTCTTT
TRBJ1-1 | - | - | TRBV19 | CASSPQMNTEAFF | TGTGCCAGTAGTCCGCAGATGAACACTGAAGCTTTCTTT
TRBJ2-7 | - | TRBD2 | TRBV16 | CASSQSGLAGGLQYF | TGTGCCAGCAGCCAATCAGGACTAGCGGGAGGGTTGCAGTACTTC
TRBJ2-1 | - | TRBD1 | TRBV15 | CATSRTGTVDEQFF | TGTGCCACCAGCAGGACCGGGACAGTGGATGAGCAGTTCTTC
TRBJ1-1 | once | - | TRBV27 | CASSFTDLGTEAFF | TGTGCCAGCAGTTTCACAGATTTAGGGACTGAAGCTTTCTTT
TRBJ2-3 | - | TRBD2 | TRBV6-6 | CASSSSGDSTDTQYF | TGTGCCAGCAGCTCAAGCGGGGATAGCACAGATACGCAGTATTTT
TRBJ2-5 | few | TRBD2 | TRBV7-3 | CASSPGTSGRRRETQYF | TGTGCCAGCAGCCCTGGGACTAGCGGGAGGAGGCGGGAGACCCAGTACTTC
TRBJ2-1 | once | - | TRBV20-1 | CSAFSGTKQFF | TGCAGTGCTTTCTCCGGGACCAAGCAGTTCTTC
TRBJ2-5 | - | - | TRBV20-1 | CSGAGMETQYF | TGCAGTGGAGCAGGTATGGAGACCCAGTACTTC
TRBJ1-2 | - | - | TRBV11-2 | CASSTKLGGGLYGYTF | TGTGCCAGCAGCACCAAGCTAGGGGGGGGTCTCTATGGCTACACCTTC
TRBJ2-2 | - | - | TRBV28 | CASSLSGSQGTGELFF | TGTGCCAGCAGTCTTAGCGGCTCCCAAGGCACCGGGGAGCTGTTTTTT
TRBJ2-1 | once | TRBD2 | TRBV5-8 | CASSFQGGNEQFF | TGTGCCAGCAGCTTCCAGGGAGGGAATGAGCAGTTCTTC
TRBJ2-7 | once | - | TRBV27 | CASSSFGGVSYEQYF | TGTGCCAGCAGTTCCTTCGGGGGAGTCTCCTACGAGCAGTACTTC
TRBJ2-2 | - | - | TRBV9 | CASSVGGGAGELFF | TGTGCCAGCAGCGTAGGGGGAGGCGCCGGGGAGCTGTTTTTT
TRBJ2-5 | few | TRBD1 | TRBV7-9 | CASSLGGTGIQETQYF | TGTGCCAGCAGCTTAGGTGGGACAGGGATACAAGAGACCCAGTACTTC
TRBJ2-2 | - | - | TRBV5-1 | CASSLAREFGTGELFF | TGCGCCAGCAGCTTGGCCAGGGAGTTTGGTACCGGGGAGCTGTTTTTT
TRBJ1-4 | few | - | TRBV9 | CASSVAVGMSEKLFF | TGTGCCAGCAGCGTAGCGGTAGGGATGAGTGAAAAACTGTTTTTT
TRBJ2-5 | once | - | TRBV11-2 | CASSEWETQYF | TGTGCCAGCAGCGAGTGGGAGACCCAGTACTTC
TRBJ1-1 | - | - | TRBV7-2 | CASSLYGGGTEAFF | TGTGCCAGCAGCTTATATGGGGGAGGCACTGAAGCTTTCTTT
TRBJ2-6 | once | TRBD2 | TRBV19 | CASWSGSTAGANVLTF | TGTGCCAGTTGGAGCGGGAGTACGGCTGGGGCCAACGTCCTGACTTTC
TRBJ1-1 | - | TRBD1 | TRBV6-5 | CASSSTQGARTEAFF | TGTGCCAGCAGTTCCACACAGGGGGCGCGGACTGAAGCTTTCTTT
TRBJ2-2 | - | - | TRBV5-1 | CASSLENLNTGELFF | TGCGCCAGCAGCTTGGAAAATCTGAACACCGGGGAGCTGTTTTTT
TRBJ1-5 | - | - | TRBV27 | CASSAGRNQPQHF | TGTGCCAGCAGCGCAGGCAGAAATCAGCCCCAGCATTTT
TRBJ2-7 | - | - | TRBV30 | CAWSASLSYEQYF | TGTGCCTGGAGTGCAAGTCTTTCCTACGAGCAGTACTTC
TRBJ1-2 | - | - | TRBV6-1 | CASSERGGDGYTF | TGTGCCAGCAGTGAAAGGGGTGGGGATGGCTACACCTTC
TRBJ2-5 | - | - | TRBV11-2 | CASSLEPPGRRNF | TGTGCCAGCAGCTTAGAGCCCCCGGGCAGGCGGAACTTC
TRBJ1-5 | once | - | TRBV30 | CAWRRGGGHQPQHF | TGTGCCTGGAGGCGAGGGGGGGGGCATCAGCCCCAGCATTTT
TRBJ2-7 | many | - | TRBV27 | CASRPTLIGYEQYF | TGTGCCAGCAGGCCCACCCTGATCGGCTACGAGCAGTACTTC
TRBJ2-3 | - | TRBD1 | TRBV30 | CAWEQGRSDTQYF | TGTGCCTGGGAACAGGGGCGGTCAGATACGCAGTATTTT
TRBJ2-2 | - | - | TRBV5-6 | CASSTWGVRTGELFF | TGTGCCAGCAGTACGTGGGGAGTACGGACCGGGGAGCTGTTTTTT
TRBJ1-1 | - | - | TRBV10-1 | CASSNTGPTEAFF | TGCGCCAGCAGCAACACAGGGCCCACTGAAGCTTTCTTT
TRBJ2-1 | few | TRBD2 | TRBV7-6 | CASSLGEAGGPESYNEQFF | TGTGCCAGCAGCTTAGGTGAAGCGGGAGGCCCGGAGTCCTACAATGAGCAGTTCTTC
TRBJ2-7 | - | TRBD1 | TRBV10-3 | CAISGTGPEQYF | TGTGCCATCAGTGGGACAGGGCCCGAGCAGTACTTC
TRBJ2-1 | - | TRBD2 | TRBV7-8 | CASSSGIREAYNEQFF | TGTGCCAGCAGCTCAGGGATACGGGAGGCTTACAATGAGCAGTTCTTC
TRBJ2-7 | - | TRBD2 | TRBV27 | CASSLEGTSRARDEQYF | TGTGCCAGCAGTTTAGAAGGGACTAGCAGAGCGAGGGACGAGCAGTACTTC
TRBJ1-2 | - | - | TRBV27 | CASSLGGHGYGYTF | TGTGCCAGCAGTTTAGGGGGGCACGGCTATGGCTACACCTTC